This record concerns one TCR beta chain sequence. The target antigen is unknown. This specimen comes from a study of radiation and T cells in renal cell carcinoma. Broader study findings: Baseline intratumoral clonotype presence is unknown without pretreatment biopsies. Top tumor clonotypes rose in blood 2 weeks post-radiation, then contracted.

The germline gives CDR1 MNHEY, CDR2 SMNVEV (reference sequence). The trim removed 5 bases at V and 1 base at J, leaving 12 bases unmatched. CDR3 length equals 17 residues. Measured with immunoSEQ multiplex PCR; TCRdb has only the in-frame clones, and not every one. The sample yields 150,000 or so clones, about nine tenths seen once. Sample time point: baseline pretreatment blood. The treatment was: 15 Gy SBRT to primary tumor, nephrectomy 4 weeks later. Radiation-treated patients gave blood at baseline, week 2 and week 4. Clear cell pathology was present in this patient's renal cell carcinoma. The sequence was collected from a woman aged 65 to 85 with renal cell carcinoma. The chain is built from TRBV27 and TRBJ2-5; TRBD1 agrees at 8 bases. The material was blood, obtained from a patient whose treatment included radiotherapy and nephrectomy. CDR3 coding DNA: TGTGCCAGCAGTCAATTCGGGACAGGACCTATCCAAGAGACCCAGTACTTC. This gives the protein CASSQFGTGPIQETQYF.